Following are 7 T cell receptor beta chains from one sample sequenced in a study of control samples from healthy donors and cancer patients. Clones were read by immunoSEQ multiplex PCR, and TCRdb kept only the in-frame ones, dropping some. Counted here are 160,000 or so clones, less than 95% occurring once; the ten biggest clones make up around 15%. Sequenced material: PBMCs. These receptors came from a man in his sixties with colorectal cancer.

V and J are TRBV9 and TRBJ2-7, with 8 bases aligning to TRBD1. In germline, CDR1 is SGDLS, CDR2 YYNGEE. The CDR3 extends over 15 amino acids. V dropped 1 base and J dropped 3; count of bases not matched to a gene: 6. The CDR3: CASSVSPGQGYEQYF. CDR3 nucleotides: TGTGCCAGCAGCGTATCCCCCGGACAGGGCTACGAGCAGTACTTC.

CDR3 sequence: CAISSGTGSYEQYF. Here the CDR3 DNA reads TGTGCCATCAGTTCCGGGACAGGGAGCTACGAGCAGTACTTC. V gene TRBV10-3 combines with J gene TRBJ2-7; 9 positions agree with TRBD1. The J segment lost 3 bases and the V segment lost 5 bases, leaving 5 bases of the junction unmatched. The CDR3 is 14 residues long. The germline CDR1 and CDR2 sequences are ENHRY and SYGVKD.

This clone has a single count. The J gene is TRBJ2-7, the V gene TRBV30; tentatively, D is TRBD1 or TRBD2 (6 bases each). The CDR3 spans 18 residues. The germline V and J ends were trimmed by 0 bases and 2 bases, with 23 bases remaining between them. Germline CDR1 is GTSNPN and CDR2 is SVGIG (reference sequence). The CDR3 here is CAWSVGVNGVGGTYEQYF. For the CDR3, the DNA is TGTGCCTGGAGTGTAGGGGTGAACGGTGTGGGGGGCACCTACGAGCAGTACTTC.

In its sample, this clone was seen a few times. The rearrangement links TRBV7-2 to TRBJ2-5; D unclear. Germline-derived CDR1 and CDR2 are SGHTA and FQGNSA. The CDR3 sequence is 14 residues long. V shed 6 bases and J shed 4 bases, with 15 bases lying between them. In DNA, the CDR3 is TGTGCCAGCAGTCTAACGTGGGTTTCAGAGACCCAGTACTTC. This translates into CASSLTWVSETQYF.

This sequence joins TRBV24-1 and TRBJ1-2; D not certain. The V gene's germline CDR1 is KGHDR and CDR2 SFDVKD. Trimming removed 2 bases from V and 8 bases from J, with 5 bases in between. CDR3 length: 11 residues. CDR3: CATSDSRGYTF. CDR3 nucleotide sequence: TGTGCCACCAGTGATTCGAGGGGCTACACCTTC.

V and J are TRBV24-1 and TRBJ1-5; unclear D gene. Trimming took off 5 bases at V and 0 bases at J, with 7 bases between the two ends. This CDR3 region has 14 residues. Germline values: CDR1 KGHDR, CDR2 SFDVKD. In DNA form, the CDR3 reads TGTGCCACCAGTGGCACGGCTAGCAATCAGCCCCAGCATTTT. Its protein is CATSGTASNQPQHF.

The rearrangement links TRBV5-1 to TRBJ2-3; 9 bases align to TRBD1. Per germline, CDR1 SGHRS and CDR2 YFSETQ. This CDR3 is 15 amino acids long. J was trimmed by 1 base and V by 4 bases; bases with no gene match: 4. The CDR3 region has the DNA TGCGCCAGCAGCATGACAGGGGGAGGCACAGATACGCAGTATTTT. Its translation: CASSMTGGGTDTQYF.